One and the same sample provided the 24 T cell receptor beta chains below, sequenced in a study of metastatic and nonmetastatic thyroid tumors. Each patient went into thyroid surgery without having received any treatment. With MiXCR, TCRdb called clones anew from the PCR reads. In the table there are some 37,000 clones, 40% to 55% of which are singletons. The source material was tumor tissue. All receptors derive from a male donor with papillary thyroid cancer or a benign thyroid nodule (not recorded which). Some clones in this sample may be carry-over from other donors' samples.

In regard to this clone: Because it lacks the conserved phenylalanine or tryptophan at the end, this CDR3 is likely a read error. The DNA is left out, because the CDR3 cannot be placed on it with certainty; the CDR3 is given as TCRdb lists it. The chain is built from TRBV20-1 and TRBJ2-1; no check of the table's D call, TRBD1, against the DNA was made. The CDR3 length equals 13 residues, ends included. From germline, CDR1 is DFQATT and CDR2 SNEGSKA (reference sequence). CDR3 amino acids: CSARDGGLPSVPI.

This chain uses TRBV20-1 with TRBJ2-7; TRBD1 aligns across 9 bases. V dropped 5 bases and J dropped 6; count of bases not matched to a gene: 14. Looked up from germline, CDR1 is DFQATT and CDR2 is SNEGSKA (reference sequence). The CDR3 length is 15 residues. CDR3 loop: CSAYRSDRGRGEQYF. Here the CDR3 DNA reads TGCAGTGCTTACCGGTCGGACAGGGGAAGGGGCGAGCAGTACTTC.

This clone was counted a single time. The J gene is TRBJ1-5, the V gene TRBV5-1, with D tentatively TRBD1 (5 bases). This CDR3 is built from 13 residues. With 3 bases removed from V and 5 bases from J, the gap between germline ends came to 9 bases. Germline V gene sequence: CDR1 SGHRS, CDR2 YFSETQ. CDR3 coding DNA: TGCGCCAGCAGCTCGGGACGAGATCAGCCCCAGCATTTT. Protein product: CASSSGRDQPQHF.

There are a few counts of this clone. The chain employs TRBV11-2 and TRBJ1-1; D ambiguous. The V and J ends lost 4 bases and 0 bases respectively, with 9 bases between them. Germline CDR1 SGHAT, CDR2 FQNNGV. This CDR3 comprises 14 residues. CDR3 DNA: TGTGCCAGCAGCTCATCCACAGTGAACACTGAAGCTTTCTTT. Translated, it gives CASSSSTVNTEAFF. The full variable domain, its missing parts supplied by reference TRBV11-2 and TRBJ1-1, is EAGVAQSPRYKIIEKRQSVAFWCNPISGHATLYWYQQILGQGPKLLIQFQNNGVVDDSQLPKDRFSAERLKGVDSTLKIQPAKLEDSAVYLCASSSSTVNTEAFFGQGTRLTVV.

This chain uses TRBV20-1 with TRBJ2-3, with 9 bases aligning to TRBD2. The germline V gene has CDR1 DFQATT and CDR2 SNEGSKA (reference sequence). The CDR3 spans 14 residues. Trimming cost V 3 bases and J 2 bases; bases outside gene matches: 3. The CDR3 is CSASAGGNTDTQYF. For the CDR3, the DNA is TGCAGTGCTAGTGCGGGGGGGAACACAGATACGCAGTATTTT.

This clone appeared many times. The rearrangement joins TRBV6-1 to TRBJ1-4; D unresolved. Trimming took 2 bases from V and 8 from J, leaving 9 bases between them. CDR1 MNHNS and CDR2 SASEGT come from the germline V gene. The length of the CDR3 is 13 residues. CDR3 residues: CASSESEQEKLFF. The CDR3 DNA sequence: TGTGCCAGCAGTGAATCAGAACAGGAAAAACTGTTTTTT.

This clone was seen more than once but under ten times. The V call is TRBV11-2, the J call TRBJ1-1; D unresolved. The CDR3 contains 14 residues. V was cut by 1 base and J by 1 base, with 7 bases left in between. Germline V gene data show CDR1 as SGHAT and CDR2 as FQNNGV. The CDR3 is CASSLGIKNTEAFF. The CDR3 DNA reads TGTGCCAGCAGCTTAGGCATTAAGAACACTGAAGCTTTCTTT.

The table lists this clone with a few counts. V usage is TRBV2 and J usage is TRBJ1-6; D is uncertain. V lost 3 bases, J lost 6 bases, and 9 bases lay in between. The V gene's germline CDR1 is SNHLY and CDR2 FYNNEI. This CDR3 region has 14 residues. CDR3 DNA sequence: TGTGCCAGCAGTGAGAGACACTCTAATTCACCCCTCCACTTT. Its protein is CASSERHSNSPLHF.

This clone was detected only a few times. This chain connects TRBV6-5 to TRBJ1-6, with 7 bases fitting TRBD1. The CDR3 sequence is 18 residues long. V lost 0 bases and J lost 10; bases outside the gene matches: 15. The V gene's germline CDR1 is MNHEY and CDR2 SVGAGI. CDR3 nucleotides: TGTGCCAGCAGTTACTCGATGACAGGGTCTGGTTTCGGGTCACCCCTCCACTTT. This sequence encodes CASSYSMTGSGFGSPLHF.

V gene TRBV28 combines with J gene TRBJ2-1; the match to TRBD2 covers 12 bases. This CDR3 is 15 amino acids long. Losses at the gene ends were 10 bases for V and 8 bases for J; bases not matched to a gene: 12. Germline V gene data show CDR1 as MDHEN and CDR2 as SYDVKM. The chain's CDR3 is CATALAGGLSDEQFF. The CDR3 nucleotides are TGTGCCACCGCTCTAGCGGGAGGGCTTTCGGATGAGCAGTTCTTC.

Points on this clone: One end of the junction varies from germline; a read error may be responsible. This rearrangement joins TRBV28 to TRBJ1-2; no reliable D call. The germline V gene has CDR1 MDHEN and CDR2 SYDVKM. The CDR3 length is 14 residues. The CDR3 reads CASSLAGSDEGYTF. CDR3 DNA sequence: TGTGCCAGCAGTTTGGCCGGGAGCGATGAAGGCTACACCTTT.

A few counts support this clone. This chain connects TRBV20-1 to TRBJ2-7; 9 bases line up with TRBD1. The CDR3 is made up of 14 amino acids. J gave up 2 bases and V 5 bases, and 7 bases lay outside the gene matches. Germline CDR1 reads DFQATT; CDR2 reads SNEGSKA (reference sequence). CDR3 protein: CSAEAGQGTYEQYF. The CDR3, as DNA: TGCAGTGCTGAAGCGGGACAGGGTACCTACGAGCAGTACTTC.

This clone has a count of ten or more. This sequence joins TRBV6-1 and TRBJ2-1; D is perhaps TRBD1 or TRBD2 (5 bases each). Trimming stripped 5 bases from V and 9 bases from J, with 11 bases between. The germline gives CDR1 MNHNS, CDR2 SASEGT. CDR3 length: 12 amino acids. CDR3 protein: CASSQDGGEQFF. The CDR3 bases are TGTGCCAGCAGTCAAGATGGGGGTGAGCAGTTCTTC.

Comments on this clone: Additional DNA sequences in this sample encode the identical CDR3. V usage is TRBV20-1 and J usage is TRBJ1-6, with 9 bases that match TRBD1. Germline V gene sequence: CDR1 DFQATT, CDR2 SNEGSKA (reference sequence). Trimming cost V 1 base and J 10 bases; bases outside gene matches: 8. The CDR3 is 15 residues long. CDR3 in amino acids: CSARGGGTGLSPLHF. In DNA form, the CDR3 reads TGCAGTGCTAGAGGGGGTGGGACAGGGTTATCACCCCTCCACTTT.

This clone was detected once. V gene TRBV11-1 combines with J gene TRBJ2-1; a weak D match, TRBD2 (5 bases). Per the germline V gene, CDR1 is SGHAT and CDR2 is FQDESV (reference sequence). Deletions cut 0 bases from V and 8 bases from J, with 14 bases between. This CDR3 comprises 15 residues. CDR3 amino acids: CASSLATTRSHEQFF. Here the CDR3 DNA reads TGTGCCAGCAGCTTAGCAACAACTAGGAGCCATGAGCAGTTCTTC.

This clone was detected a few times. The chain carries TRBV2 and TRBJ1-2, with D possibly matching TRBD1 (6 bases). With 6 bases removed from V and 3 bases from J, the gap between germline ends came to 17 bases. The CDR3 consists of 15 residues. Germline V lookup: CDR1 SNHLY, CDR2 FYNNEI. The CDR3 DNA reads TGTGCCAGCAGGGGGGAAACAGGGAATTACTATGGCTACACCTTC. This gives the protein CASRGETGNYYGYTF.

The chain recombines TRBV20-1 with TRBJ1-2; D possibly corresponds to TRBD1 (5 bases). This CDR3 has 14 amino acids. Trimming cost V 0 bases and J 6 bases, with 14 bases left between them. Germline assignment: CDR1 DFQATT and CDR2 SNEGSKA (reference sequence). This chain's CDR3 is CSARDSGREHGYTF. The CDR3 DNA follows: TGCAGTGCTAGAGATTCGGGCAGGGAGCATGGCTACACCTTC.

The V gene is TRBV6-1, the J gene TRBJ2-6, with D possibly matching TRBD2 (6 bases). V dropped 3 bases and J dropped 3 bases, with 12 bases sitting between them. The germline CDR1 and CDR2 sequences are MNHNS and SASEGT. The CDR3 contains 16 residues. This CDR3 is CASSESDGSGANVLTF. As DNA, the CDR3 is TGTGCCAGCAGTGAGTCAGACGGGAGTGGGGCCAACGTCCTGACTTTC.

The chain recombines TRBV6-1 with TRBJ1-2; D might be TRBD1 (5 bases). Trimming pared 6 bases from V and 8 bases from J, leaving 19 bases between. Germline V gene lookup returns CDR1 MNHNS and CDR2 SASEGT. This CDR3 has 14 residues. CDR3 DNA: TGTGCCAGCAGCCAGGAGGTGGGACCTGGAGGCTACACCTTC. Amino acids: CASSQEVGPGGYTF.

This clone occurred once. The V gene is TRBV20-1, the J gene TRBJ1-1, with D tentatively TRBD1 (5 bases). The CDR3 length is 14 residues. The V end was cut by 5 bases, the J end by 1 base, with 14 bases between. Germline CDR1 is DFQATT and CDR2 is SNEGSKA (reference sequence). CDR3 sequence reads: CSARGAGRNTEAFF. The CDR3 DNA reads as TGCAGTGCTCGAGGGGCAGGGCGGAACACTGAAGCTTTCTTT.

This rearrangement joins TRBV30 to TRBJ2-7; D uncertain. The germline V and J ends were trimmed by 2 bases and 9 bases, with 17 bases remaining between them. The CDR3 length is 13 residues. The germline V gene has CDR1 GTSNPN and CDR2 SVGIG (reference sequence). The CDR3 DNA reads as TGTGCCTGGAGTCTCAGCCGTATAGGGCTGCAGTACTTC. The encoded protein is CAWSLSRIGLQYF.

This clone was seen a handful of times. The chain links TRBV2 to TRBJ2-3, with D unclear. V lost 1 base, J lost 6 bases, and 5 bases lay in between. The CDR3 totals 12 residues. Germline V gene lookup returns CDR1 SNHLY and CDR2 FYNNEI. Here the CDR3 DNA reads TGTGCCAGCAGTGAAGGAAGGGATACGCAGTATTTT. It codes for CASSEGRDTQYF.

The CDR3 nucleotides are TGTGCCAGCAGTTACTCCCTAGCGGGAACTGGCAACAATGAGCAGTTCTTC. Residues: CASSYSLAGTGNNEQFF. The chain combines TRBV6-5 with TRBJ2-1, with 9 bases lining up with TRBD2. The CDR3 is made up of 17 amino acids. The J segment lost 5 bases and the V segment lost 0 bases, leaving 8 bases of the junction unmatched. Germline lookup yields CDR1 MNHEY and CDR2 SVGAGI.

This clone was seen at least ten times. This may stem from a read error, because a much larger clone lies one nucleotide away. V and J are TRBV7-3 and TRBJ2-4; D gene unclear. The CDR3 contains 14 residues. CDR1 SGHTA and CDR2 FQGTGA come from the germline V gene. The CDR3 loop is CVSSSTLAKNIQYF. The CDR3 nucleotides are TGTGTCAGCAGCTCCACGTTAGCCAAAAACATTCAGTACTTC.